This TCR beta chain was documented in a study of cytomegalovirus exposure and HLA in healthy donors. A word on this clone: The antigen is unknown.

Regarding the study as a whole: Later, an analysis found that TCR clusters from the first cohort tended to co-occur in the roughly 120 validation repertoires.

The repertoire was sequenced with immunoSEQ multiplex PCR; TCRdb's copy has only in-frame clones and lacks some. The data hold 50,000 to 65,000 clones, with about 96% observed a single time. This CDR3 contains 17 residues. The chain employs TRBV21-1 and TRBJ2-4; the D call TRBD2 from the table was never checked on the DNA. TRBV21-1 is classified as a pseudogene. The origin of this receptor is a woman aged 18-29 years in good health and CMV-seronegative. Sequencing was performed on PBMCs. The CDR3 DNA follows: TGTGCCAGCACCGGGGGGGCGGGAGCCCCGCCGGGAAACATTCAGTACTTC. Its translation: CASTGGAGAPPGNIQYF.